Below, 26 T cell receptor beta chains from the same sample are listed, as sequenced in a study of metastatic and nonmetastatic thyroid tumors. With MiXCR, TCRdb called clones anew from the PCR reads. The data show 30,000 or so clones, 15% to 20% seen once. Nobody among the patients had been given any treatment before thyroid surgery. Material: blood. The receptors stem from a female donor with papillary thyroid cancer or a benign thyroid nodule (not recorded which). Some clones in this sample may be carry-over from other donors' samples.

This clone was seen more than once but under ten times. Germline is not matched at one junction end, which may reflect a read error. This rearrangement joins TRBV28 to TRBJ2-7, with D possibly being TRBD1 (5 bases). The CDR3 totals 14 residues. In germline, CDR1 is MDHEN, CDR2 SYDVKM. The CDR3 DNA is TGTGCCAGCAGTTTGTCAGGGAAAAGGTACGAGCGGTACTTC. Translating gives CASSLSGKRYERYF.

The sample holds many counts of this clone. The rearrangement joins TRBV4-1 to TRBJ2-7; D is unclear. Germline loops: CDR1 MGHRA, CDR2 YSYEKL. The CDR3 is 12 residues long. V was clipped by 5 bases and J by 6 bases, with 11 bases between them. The CDR3 loop reads CASSALGAEQYF. The DNA of the CDR3 is TGCGCCAGCAGCGCCCTTGGAGCCGAGCAGTACTTC.

Points on this clone: The junction does not match germline at one end; this may be a read error. This chain connects TRBV6-2 or TRBV6-3 to TRBJ1-1; D unclear. The CDR3 spans 13 residues. CDR1 MNHEY and CDR2 SVGEGT come from the germline V gene. The CDR3 here is CACSYSENTEAFF. CDR3 bases: TGTGCCTGCAGTTATTCAGAGAACACTGAGGCTTTCTTT.

This clone has at least ten counts. The chain recombines TRBV6-4 with TRBJ1-2; 12 nucleotides line up with TRBD1. Germline trimming cut 2 bases from V and 6 bases from J; bases unmatched to any gene: 7. Germline CDR1 MRHNA, CDR2 SNTAGT. The CDR3 contains 16 residues. For the CDR3, the DNA is TGTGCCAGCAGTGACCAGTCCGGGACAGGGGGCAATGGCTACACCTTC. This encodes CASSDQSGTGGNGYTF.

Ten or more counts support this clone. This sequence joins TRBV5-1 and TRBJ2-5; D may correspond to TRBD1 or TRBD2 (5 bases each). V gave up 0 bases and J gave up 5 bases, with 11 bases separating them. Germline lookup yields CDR1 SGHRS and CDR2 YFSETQ. This CDR3 is built from 14 residues. This CDR3 reads CASSLVGELETQYF. In DNA, the CDR3 is TGCGCCAGCAGCTTGGTGGGGGAGCTGGAGACCCAGTACTTC.

This clone was counted only a few times. The genes are TRBV24-1 and TRBJ2-7; maybe TRBD2 (6 bases). CDR3 length: 13 residues. Germline V gene sequence: CDR1 KGHDR, CDR2 SFDVKD. With 5 bases removed from V and 0 bases from J, the gap between germline ends came to 7 bases. DNA of the CDR3: TGTGCCACCAGTGGCGGGGTCTCCTACGAGCAGTACTTC. This gives the protein CATSGGVSYEQYF.

Ten or more counts support this clone. V and J are TRBV11-2 and TRBJ2-7; 10 bases match TRBD1. Germline V lookup: CDR1 SGHAT, CDR2 FQNNGV. This CDR3 region has 15 residues. V gave up 4 bases and J gave up 4 bases; unmatched junction bases: 7. This CDR3 is CASSSQTGGGYEQYF. The DNA of the CDR3 is TGTGCCAGCAGCTCCCAGACAGGGGGCGGATACGAGCAGTACTTC.

This sequence joins TRBV7-7 and TRBJ1-1; D gene ambiguous. The CDR3 covers 12 residues. The germline CDR1 and CDR2 sequences are SSHAT and FNYEAQ (reference sequence). Trimming pared 5 bases from V and 5 bases from J, leaving 9 bases between. The CDR3 region has the DNA TGTGCCAGCAGCCCCGAAGGTACTGAAGCTTTCTTT. Translated, it gives CASSPEGTEAFF.

This clone was found many times. A read error may explain this, as a much larger clone is one base away. J is TRBJ2-1 and V is TRBV11-2, with 7 bases matching TRBD2. The CDR3 is 15 residues long. V lost 3 bases to trimming and J lost 4 bases; unmatched junction nucleotides: 6. Germline V lookup: CDR1 SGHAT, CDR2 FQNNGV. CDR3 coding DNA: TGTGCCAGCAGCTTTGGGACTAACGGGTACAATGAGCAGTTCTTC. Protein: CASSFGTNGYNEQFF.

This clone was recorded a few times. Sequence at one end of the junction differs from germline and may be a read error. J is TRBJ2-5 and V is TRBV20-1; D assignment may be TRBD1 or TRBD2 (5 bases each). From germline, CDR1 is DFQATT and CDR2 SNEGSKA (reference sequence). CDR3 length equals 15 residues. The CDR3 DNA follows: TGCAGTGCCCAGGGCACGGGTGAGTCGTGGGAGACCAAGTACTTC. This encodes CSAQGTGESWETKYF.

This clone was counted ten times or more. The chain combines TRBV24-1 with TRBJ2-3, with no clear D. The V end was cut by 1 base, the J end by 6 bases, with 10 bases between. Germline CDR1 reads KGHDR; CDR2 reads SFDVKD. The CDR3 is made up of 14 amino acids. The CDR3 nucleotides are TGTGCCACCAGTGATTTTGGCAACCTGGATACGCAGTATTTT. Protein: CATSDFGNLDTQYF.

This clone was seen repeatedly, ten times or more. This clone may be a read error of a much larger clone one base away. In DNA, the CDR3 is TGCGTCAGCACCCCCACCGGGAACACTGAAGCTTTCTTT. Translated, it gives CVSTPTGNTEAFF. The chain carries TRBV5-1 and TRBJ1-1; D remains ambiguous. CDR1 SGHRS and CDR2 YFSETQ come from the germline V gene. CDR3 length equals 13 residues. The full variable domain, in which reference TRBV5-1 and TRBJ1-1 provide the parts outside the CDR3, is KAGVTQTPRYLIKTRGQQVTLSCSPISGHRSVSWYQQTPGQGLQFLFEYFSETQRNKGNFPGRFSGRQFSNSRSEMNVSTLELGDSALYLCVSTPTGNTEAFFGQGTRLTVV.

This clone has only a few counts. The rearrangement uses TRBV6-1 and TRBJ1-1, with D perhaps matching TRBD1 (5 bases). The CDR3 is 14 amino acids. CDR1 is MNHNS, CDR2 SASEGT, per germline. The germline V and J ends were trimmed by 2 bases and 8 bases, with 15 bases remaining between them. The CDR3 loop is CASSESGTPWEAFF. The CDR3 DNA is TGTGCCAGCAGTGAATCGGGGACCCCCTGGGAAGCTTTCTTT.

This clone occurred many times. The V gene is TRBV14, the J gene TRBJ2-1, with 7 bases fitting TRBD1. The CDR3 sequence is 15 residues long. The germline V gene has CDR1 SGHDN and CDR2 FVKESK. V shed 5 bases and J 0 bases; nucleotides not matched to a gene: 4. The CDR3 nucleotides are TGTGCCAGCAGCACCAGACAGGGCTCCTACAATGAGCAGTTCTTC. Its translation: CASSTRQGSYNEQFF.

This clone was recorded many times. The V gene is TRBV7-8, the J gene TRBJ2-7; 10 bases map to TRBD1. CDR1 and CDR2 from the germline V gene are SGHVS and FQNEAQ. The CDR3 loop spans 14 amino acids. V lost 3 bases, J lost 1 base, and 0 bases stayed unmatched. The CDR3 loop reads CASSLDRGSYEQYF. The CDR3, as DNA: TGTGCCAGCAGCTTGGACAGGGGGTCCTACGAGCAGTACTTC.

The chain combines TRBV6-1 with TRBJ2-3; D unresolved. The V end was cut by 1 base, the J end by 6 bases, with 17 bases between. Per germline, CDR1 MNHNS and CDR2 SASEGT. The CDR3 is made up of 16 amino acids. The CDR3 loop reads CASSEVLAVGLDTQYF. As DNA, the CDR3 is TGTGCCAGCAGTGAAGTCCTGGCTGTGGGTTTGGATACGCAGTATTTT.

This clone was recorded many times. This sequence joins TRBV28 and TRBJ1-5; a weak D match, TRBD1 (5 bases). Trimming removed 6 bases from V and 7 bases from J, with 16 bases in between. Germline values: CDR1 MDHEN, CDR2 SYDVKM. The CDR3 totals 14 residues. The CDR3 loop reads CASSFRRGRQPQHF. The CDR3 DNA follows: TGTGCCAGCAGCTTCAGGCGGGGACGCCAGCCCCAGCATTTT.

This clone was observed at least ten times. The chain couples TRBV9 to TRBJ2-7; tentatively, D is TRBD2 (6 bases). The germline CDR1 and CDR2 sequences are SGDLS and YYNGEE. V lost 3 bases and J lost 6, with 16 bases in between. This CDR3 comprises 14 residues. CDR3 sequence: CASSGGGAGPEQYF. CDR3 in DNA: TGTGCCAGCAGCGGAGGAGGGGCAGGCCCCGAGCAGTACTTC.

In its sample, this clone was seen many times. This chain joins TRBV19 and TRBJ2-3, with 12 bases matching TRBD2. CDR1 LNHDA and CDR2 SQIVND come from the germline V gene (reference sequence). This CDR3 has 14 residues. V lost 9 bases and J lost 7; bases outside the gene matches: 8. The CDR3, as DNA: TGTGCCAGCTCGGGACTAGCGGGTGCGAATACGCAGTATTTT. Residues: CASSGLAGANTQYF. The whole variable domain, filled in from reference TRBV19 and TRBJ2-3, reads DGGITQSPKYLFRKEGQNVTLSCEQNLNHDAMYWYRQDPGQGLRLIYYSQIVNDFQKGDIAEGYSVSREKKESFPLTVTSAQKNPTAFYLCASSGLAGANTQYFGPGTRLTVL.

This clone was counted many times. V usage is TRBV4-2 and J usage is TRBJ1-5; D possibly corresponds to TRBD1 (6 bases). The CDR3 sequence is 14 residues long. V dropped 5 bases and J dropped 3 bases, with 11 bases sitting between them. The V gene's germline CDR1 is LGHNA and CDR2 YNFKEQ. DNA for the CDR3: TGTGCCAGCAGCTCACCAGGGGACAATCAGCCCCAGCATTTT. Amino acids: CASSSPGDNQPQHF.

The gene calls are TRBV5-1 and TRBJ2-5, with D perhaps being TRBD1 or TRBD2 (5 bases each). Germline V gene data show CDR1 as SGHRS and CDR2 as YFSETQ. This CDR3 comprises 13 residues. Trimming pared 0 bases from V and 6 bases from J, leaving 9 bases between. The DNA of the CDR3 is TGCGCCAGCAGCTTGGCAGGGACGCAGACCCAGTACTTC. It specifies CASSLAGTQTQYF.

The table lists this clone with many counts. J is TRBJ2-1 and V is TRBV10-2, with 7 bases that match TRBD2. V was clipped by 2 bases and J by 4 bases; unmatched bases: 2. This CDR3 region has 14 residues. Looked up from germline, CDR1 is WSHSY and CDR2 is SAAADI. The CDR3: CASSEVGGYNEQFF. In DNA form, the CDR3 reads TGCGCCAGCAGTGAGGTGGGGGGGTACAATGAGCAGTTCTTC.

This clone was detected a few times. A much larger clone differs from this one at a single base, so this may be a read error. The chain employs TRBV7-3 and TRBJ2-5; possibly TRBD1 for D (6 bases). The V gene lost 2 bases and the J gene lost 7 bases, with 14 bases spanning the gap. The CDR3 is made up of 14 amino acids. The germline V gene encodes CDR1 SGHTA and CDR2 FQGTGA. The CDR3 coding sequence is TGTGCCAGCAGCTTAGCAGGGGCAGCAGTGACCCAGTACTTC. Encoded protein: CASSLAGAAVTQYF.

This clone has a handful of counts. An end of the junction does not agree with germline; a read error may underlie this. V is TRBV11-2 and J is TRBJ1-1; D uncertain. Germline V gives CDR1 SGHAT, CDR2 FQNNGV. CDR3 length: 14 residues. The CDR3 nucleotides are TGTGCCAGCAGCTGGAGGGTGTACGACACTGAATCTTTCTTT. This encodes CASSWRVYDTESFF.

This chain uses TRBV19 with TRBJ1-2, with 8 bases that match TRBD1. Germline values: CDR1 LNHDA, CDR2 SQIVND (reference sequence). V shed 4 bases, J shed 3 bases, and the junction held 4 bases outside the gene matches. CDR3 size: 14 residues. The CDR3 DNA reads TGTGCCAGTAGTAGGGACAGGAGTTACTATGGCTACACCTTC. Translated, it gives CASSRDRSYYGYTF.

The chain has TRBV2 and TRBJ2-3; D remains unclear. Trimming stripped 5 bases from V and 7 bases from J, with 7 bases between. Germline V gene data show CDR1 as SNHLY and CDR2 as FYNNEI. The CDR3 has 11 residues. This CDR3 reads CASSYRYTQYF. The CDR3 nucleotides read TGTGCCAGCAGTTACAGATATACGCAGTATTTT.